What follows is one TCR beta chain and its context. As yet, its antigen is unknown. This clone may be a read error of a much larger clone one base away. Sample-barcoded 5' priming and a J-beta primer mix drove a second PCR of 7 to 11 cycles. Each cDNA molecule was tagged by a template-switch adaptor with 12 random nucleotides. TCRdb itself ran the 5' RACE reads through MiXCR, one entry per CDR3 protein. The sample contains hundreds of thousands of distinct CDR3 sequences, about 30% of which appear only once. The sample belongs to a study of blood T cells in healthy people across ages. Study conclusions and caveats: PBMCs were not sorted, which prevented a conclusive comparison of naive versus antigen-experienced cells. Older individuals had lower TCR beta diversity per million T cells (the decline was roughly linear).

The CDR3 runs 15 residues. Sample: blood. This chain joins TRBV21-1 and TRBJ2-5; the listed D gene, TRBD1, was not tested against the DNA. TRBV21-1 is a known pseudogene. This clonotype was sampled from a woman older than 75 in good health. Here the CDR3 reads CASSKVTTAFNEQYF. The CDR3 coding sequence is TGTGCCAGCAGCAAAGTCACGACAGCATTCAATGAGCAGTACTTC.